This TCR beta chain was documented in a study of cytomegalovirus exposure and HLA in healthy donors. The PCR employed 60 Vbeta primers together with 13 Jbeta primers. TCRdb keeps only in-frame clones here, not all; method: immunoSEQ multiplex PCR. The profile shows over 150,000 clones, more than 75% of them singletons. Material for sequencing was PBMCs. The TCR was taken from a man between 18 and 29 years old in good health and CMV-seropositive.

CDR3 nucleotides: TGTGCCAGCAGCCAAGGTATCGCACAGGGAGTTGACGAGCAGTACTTC. Translation: CASSQGIAQGVDEQYF. This sequence joins TRBV4-2 and TRBJ2-7, with D perhaps TRBD1 (6 bases). The germline gives CDR1 LGHNA, CDR2 YNFKEQ. Trimming left V 1 base short and J 5 bases short, with 18 bases between. The CDR3 has 16 amino acids.